This TCR beta chain was sequenced for a study of blood T cell repertoires in COVID-19. Study details: PBMCs, B-cell-depleted T cells, or T cells provided the cDNA or gDNA that made up the material.

Germline CDR1 reads SGHNT; CDR2 reads YYREEE (reference sequence). Trimming cost V 9 bases and J 1 base, with 10 bases left between them. CDR3 size: 12 residues. Repertoires were generated with immunoSEQ multiplex PCR, while TCRdb's copy carries only in-frame clones and drops some. The sample lists roughly 20,000 clones; approximately 88% were seen once. The TCR was taken from a human donor in a cohort sampled during active COVID-19. The donor label of this sample is uncertain. The sample consisted of peripheral blood. This rearrangement joins TRBV5-4 to TRBJ2-5; tentatively, D is TRBD2 (6 bases). This CDR3 is CATRRGQETQYF. The CDR3 DNA reads as TGTGCCACAAGGCGGGGCCAAGAGACCCAGTACTTC. Using reference TRBV5-4 and TRBJ2-5 for the parts outside the CDR3, the full variable domain is ETGVTQSPTHLIKTRGQQVTLRCSSQSGHNTVSWYQQALGQGPQFIFQYYREEENGRGNFPPRFSGLQFPNYSSELNVNALELDDSALYLCATRRGQETQYFGPGTRLLVL.